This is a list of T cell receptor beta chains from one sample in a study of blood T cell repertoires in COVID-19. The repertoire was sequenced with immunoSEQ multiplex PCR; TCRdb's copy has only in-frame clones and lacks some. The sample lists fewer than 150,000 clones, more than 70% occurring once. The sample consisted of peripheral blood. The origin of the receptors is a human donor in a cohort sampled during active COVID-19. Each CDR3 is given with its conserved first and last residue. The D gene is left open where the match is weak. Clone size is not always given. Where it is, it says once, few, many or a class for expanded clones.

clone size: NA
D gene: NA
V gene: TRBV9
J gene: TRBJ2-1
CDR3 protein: CASSVDSTSSYNEQFF
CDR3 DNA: TGTGCCAGCAGCGTAGATAGTACGAGCTCCTACAATGAGCAGTTCTTC

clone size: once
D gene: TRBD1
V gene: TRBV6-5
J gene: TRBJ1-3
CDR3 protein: CASSYGTGRRDTIYF
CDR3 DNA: TGTGCCAGCAGCTACGGGACAGGGCGGAGGGACACCATATATTTT

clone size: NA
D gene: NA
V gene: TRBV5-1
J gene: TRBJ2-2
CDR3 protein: CASSLALGNTGELFF
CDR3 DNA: TGCGCCAGCAGCTTGGCGCTCGGGAACACCGGGGAGCTGTTTTTT

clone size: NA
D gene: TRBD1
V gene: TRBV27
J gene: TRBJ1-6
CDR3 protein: CASSPGQTNSPLHF
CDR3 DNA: TGTGCCAGCAGTCCGGGACAGACTAATTCACCCCTCCACTTT

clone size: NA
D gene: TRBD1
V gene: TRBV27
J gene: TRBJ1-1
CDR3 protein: CASSTLTGGGGEAFF
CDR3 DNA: TGTGCCAGCAGTACATTGACAGGGGGCGGAGGTGAAGCTTTCTTT

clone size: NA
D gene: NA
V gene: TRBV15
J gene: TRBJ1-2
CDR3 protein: CATSSGWAYGYTF
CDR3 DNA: TGTGCCACCAGCAGTGGGTGGGCCTATGGCTACACCTTC

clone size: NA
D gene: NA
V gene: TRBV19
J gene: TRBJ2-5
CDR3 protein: CASSYEGQTQYF
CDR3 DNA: TGTGCCAGCAGCTACGAGGGCCAGACCCAGTACTTC

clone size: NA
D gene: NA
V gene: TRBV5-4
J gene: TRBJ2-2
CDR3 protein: CASSFGGDTGELFF
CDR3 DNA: TGTGCCAGCAGCTTCGGGGGAGACACCGGGGAGCTGTTTTTT

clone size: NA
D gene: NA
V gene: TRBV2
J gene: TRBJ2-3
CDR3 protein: CASTKVEGTADTQYF
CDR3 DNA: TGTGCCAGCACAAAGGTGGAGGGTACGGCAGATACGCAGTATTTT

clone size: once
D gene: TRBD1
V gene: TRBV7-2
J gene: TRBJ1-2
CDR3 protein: CASSSRQGYVYGYTF
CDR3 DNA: TGTGCCAGCAGCTCCAGACAGGGGTACGTCTATGGCTACACCTTC

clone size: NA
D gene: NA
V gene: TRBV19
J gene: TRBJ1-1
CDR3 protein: CASSIQGLGTEAFF
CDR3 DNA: TGTGCCAGTAGTATACAGGGGCTAGGGACTGAAGCTTTCTTT

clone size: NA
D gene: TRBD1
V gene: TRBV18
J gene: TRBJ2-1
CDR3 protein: CASSLRDRVLVNEQFF
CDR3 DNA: TGTGCCAGCTCATTGAGAGACAGGGTTCTGGTCAATGAGCAGTTCTTC

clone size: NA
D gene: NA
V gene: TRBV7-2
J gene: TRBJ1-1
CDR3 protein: CASSPKPGHQFEAFF
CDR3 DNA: TGTGCCAGCAGCCCTAAACCGGGACACCAATTTGAAGCTTTCTTT

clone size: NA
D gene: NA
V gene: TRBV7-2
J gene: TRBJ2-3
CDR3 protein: CASSPLGGLRPTQYF
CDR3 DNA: TGTGCCAGCAGTCCCCTAGGAGGACTCCGACCTACGCAGTATTTT

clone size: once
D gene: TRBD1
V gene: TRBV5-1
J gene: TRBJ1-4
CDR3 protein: CASSPADREAEKLFF
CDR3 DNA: TGCGCCAGCAGCCCGGCGGACAGGGAGGCTGAAAAACTGTTTTTT

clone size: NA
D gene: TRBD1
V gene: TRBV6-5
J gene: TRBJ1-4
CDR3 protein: CASTAFLGQGGKLFF
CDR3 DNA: TGTGCCAGCACCGCCTTTTTGGGACAGGGGGGAAAACTGTTTTTT

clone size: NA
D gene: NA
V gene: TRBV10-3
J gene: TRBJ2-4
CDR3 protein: CAISEHGSNNIQYF
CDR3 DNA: TGTGCCATCAGTGAGCACGGTAGTAATAACATTCAGTACTTC

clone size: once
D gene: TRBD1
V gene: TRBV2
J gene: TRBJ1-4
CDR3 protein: CASSGIPGTGDLGEKLFF
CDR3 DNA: TGTGCCAGCAGTGGAATTCCCGGGACAGGGGATTTGGGTGAAAAACTGTTTTTT

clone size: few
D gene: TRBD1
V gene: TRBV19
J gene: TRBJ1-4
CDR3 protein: CASSIGTGVSNEKLFF
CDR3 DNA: TGTGCCAGTAGTATCGGGACAGGGGTATCTAATGAAAAACTGTTTTTT

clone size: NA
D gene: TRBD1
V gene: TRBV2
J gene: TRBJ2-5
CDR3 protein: CASIWDRGQETQYF
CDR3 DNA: TGTGCCAGCATCTGGGACAGGGGGCAAGAGACCCAGTACTTC

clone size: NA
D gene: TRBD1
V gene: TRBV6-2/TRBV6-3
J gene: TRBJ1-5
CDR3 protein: CASSILDREGNQPQHF
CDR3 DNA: TGTGCCAGCAGTATCCTAGACAGGGAGGGCAATCAGCCCCAGCATTTT

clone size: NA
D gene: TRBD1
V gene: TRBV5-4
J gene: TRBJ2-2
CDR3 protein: CASSLQGTNTGELFF
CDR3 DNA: TGTGCCAGCAGCCTACAGGGGACAAACACCGGGGAGCTGTTTTTT

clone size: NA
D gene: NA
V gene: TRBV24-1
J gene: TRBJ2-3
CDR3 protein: CATSVARGAADTQYF
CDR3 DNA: TGTGCCACCAGTGTTGCCAGGGGGGCCGCAGATACGCAGTATTTT

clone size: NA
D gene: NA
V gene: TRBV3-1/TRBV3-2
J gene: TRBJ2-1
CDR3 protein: CASSQGSQGEQFF
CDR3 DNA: TGTGCCAGCAGCCAGGGGTCCCAGGGTGAGCAGTTCTTC

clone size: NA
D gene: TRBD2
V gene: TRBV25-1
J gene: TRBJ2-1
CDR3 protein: CASSERLAESSYNEQFF
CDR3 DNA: TGTGCCAGCAGTGAACGGCTAGCGGAGAGCTCCTACAATGAGCAGTTCTTC

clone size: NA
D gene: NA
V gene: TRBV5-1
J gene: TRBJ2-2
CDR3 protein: CASSFTSPNTGELFF
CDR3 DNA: TGCGCCAGCAGCTTTACTAGTCCGAACACCGGGGAGCTGTTTTTT

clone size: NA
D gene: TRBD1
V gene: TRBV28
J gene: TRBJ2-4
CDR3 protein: CASSDRVLSKNIQYF
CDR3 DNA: TGTGCCAGCAGCGACAGGGTTTTGAGCAAAAACATTCAGTACTTC

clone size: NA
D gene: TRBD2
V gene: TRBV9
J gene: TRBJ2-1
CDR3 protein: CASSPMAGAGNEQFF
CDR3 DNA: TGTGCCAGCAGCCCCATGGCGGGAGCGGGGAATGAGCAGTTCTTC

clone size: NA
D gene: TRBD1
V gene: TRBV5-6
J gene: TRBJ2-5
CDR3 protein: CASSLAGTGRQETQYF
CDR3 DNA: TGTGCCAGCAGCTTGGCCGGGACAGGGCGACAAGAGACCCAGTACTTC

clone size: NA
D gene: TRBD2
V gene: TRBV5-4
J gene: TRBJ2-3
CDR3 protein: CASSTRLASTDTQYF
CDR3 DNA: TGTGCCAGCAGCACACGACTAGCGAGCACAGATACGCAGTATTTT

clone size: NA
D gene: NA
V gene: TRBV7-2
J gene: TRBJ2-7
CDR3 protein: CASSLDKVYEQYF
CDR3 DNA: TGTGCCAGCAGCTTGGACAAGGTCTACGAGCAGTACTTC

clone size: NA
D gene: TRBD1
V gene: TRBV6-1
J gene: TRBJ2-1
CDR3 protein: CASSVSGTGRVSPYNEQFF
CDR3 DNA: TGTGCCAGCAGTGTCTCCGGGACAGGGCGTGTTAGTCCCTACAATGAGCAGTTCTTC

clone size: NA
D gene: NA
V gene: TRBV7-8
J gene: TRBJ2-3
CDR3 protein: CASSLDYSDHIGTDTQYF
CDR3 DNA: TGTGCCAGCAGCTTAGATTATTCAGATCATATCGGCACAGATACGCAGTATTTT

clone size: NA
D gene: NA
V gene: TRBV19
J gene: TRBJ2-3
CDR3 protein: CASSISPADTQYF
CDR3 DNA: TGTGCCAGTAGTATTTCCCCGGCAGATACGCAGTATTTT

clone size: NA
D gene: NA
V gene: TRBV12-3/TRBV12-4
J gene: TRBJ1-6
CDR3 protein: CASSNARESPLHF
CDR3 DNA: TGTGCCAGCAGTAACGCTCGGGAGTCACCCCTCCACTTT

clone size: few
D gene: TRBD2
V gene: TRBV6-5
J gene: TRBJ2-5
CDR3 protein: CASRQGLASETQYF
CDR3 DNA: TGTGCCAGCAGACAGGGACTAGCTTCCGAGACCCAGTACTTC

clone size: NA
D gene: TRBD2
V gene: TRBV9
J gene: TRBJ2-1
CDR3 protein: CASSYRTSGGDSYNEQFF
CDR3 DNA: TGTGCCAGCAGCTACCGGACTAGCGGGGGGGACTCCTACAATGAGCAGTTCTTC

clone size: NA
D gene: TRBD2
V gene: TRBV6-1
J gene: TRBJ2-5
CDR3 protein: CASSEKASSVAGGPRETQYF
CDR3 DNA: TGTGCCAGCAGTGAAAAAGCTTCGAGCGTGGCGGGAGGGCCTCGAGAGACCCAGTACTTC

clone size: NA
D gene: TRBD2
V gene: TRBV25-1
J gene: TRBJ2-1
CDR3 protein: CASRAGLAGHNEQFF
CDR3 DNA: TGTGCCAGCAGGGCCGGACTAGCGGGTCACAATGAGCAGTTCTTC

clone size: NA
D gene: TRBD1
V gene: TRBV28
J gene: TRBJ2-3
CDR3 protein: CASWGPAGGDTQYF
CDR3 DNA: TGTGCCAGCTGGGGACCCGCAGGGGGAGATACGCAGTATTTT

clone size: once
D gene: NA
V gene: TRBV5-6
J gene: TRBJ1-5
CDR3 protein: CASSLQGWDQPQHF
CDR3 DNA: TGTGCCAGCAGCTTACAGGGTTGGGATCAGCCCCAGCATTTT

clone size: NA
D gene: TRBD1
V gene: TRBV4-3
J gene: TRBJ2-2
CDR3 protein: CASSQRLGQGYSGELFF
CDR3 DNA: TGCGCCAGCAGCCAGCGTCTGGGACAGGGTTACTCCGGGGAGCTGTTTTTT

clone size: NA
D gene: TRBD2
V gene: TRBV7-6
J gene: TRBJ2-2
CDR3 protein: CASSTSGSGELFF
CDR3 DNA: TGTGCCAGCAGTACTAGCGGCTCCGGGGAGCTGTTTTTT

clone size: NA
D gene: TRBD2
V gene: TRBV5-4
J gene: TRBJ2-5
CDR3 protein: CASSLDSGGARETQYF
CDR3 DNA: TGTGCCAGCAGCTTGGATAGCGGGGGGGCCCGGGAGACCCAGTACTTC

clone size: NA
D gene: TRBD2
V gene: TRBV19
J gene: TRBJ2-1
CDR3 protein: CASNGGRGTEKYNEQFF
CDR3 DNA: TGTGCCAGTAACGGGGGGAGAGGGACGGAAAAATACAATGAGCAGTTCTTC

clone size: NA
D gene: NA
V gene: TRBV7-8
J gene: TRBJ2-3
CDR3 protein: CASSFLSPDTQYF
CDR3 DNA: TGTGCCAGCAGCTTCCTCTCCCCCGATACGCAGTATTTT

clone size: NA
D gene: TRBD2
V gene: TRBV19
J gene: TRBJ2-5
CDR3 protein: CASSGTIVETQYF
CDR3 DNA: TGTGCCAGTAGCGGGACTATCGTAGAGACCCAGTACTTC

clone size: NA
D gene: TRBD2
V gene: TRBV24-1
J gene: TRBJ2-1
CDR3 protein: CATSEVSGRLYNEQFF
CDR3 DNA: TGTGCCACCAGTGAAGTTAGCGGGAGGTTATACAATGAGCAGTTCTTC

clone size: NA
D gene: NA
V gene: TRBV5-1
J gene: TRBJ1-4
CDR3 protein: CASREGPANEKLFF
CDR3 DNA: TGCGCCAGCAGAGAGGGCCCGGCTAATGAAAAACTGTTTTTT

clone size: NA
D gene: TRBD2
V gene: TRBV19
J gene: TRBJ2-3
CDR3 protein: CASSHKKVFLAGGPADTQYF
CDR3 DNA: TGTGCCAGTAGTCATAAGAAGGTCTTCCTAGCGGGAGGGCCGGCAGATACGCAGTATTTT

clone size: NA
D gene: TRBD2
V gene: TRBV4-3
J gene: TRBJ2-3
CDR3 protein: CASSPSLSASGRSADTQYF
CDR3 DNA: TGCGCCAGCAGCCCAAGCCTAAGCGCTAGCGGGAGGAGTGCAGATACGCAGTATTTT

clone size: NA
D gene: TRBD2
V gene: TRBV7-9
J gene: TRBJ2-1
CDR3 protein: CASSLVGLAGGRYNEQFF
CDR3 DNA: TGTGCCAGCAGCTTAGTGGGGCTAGCGGGAGGGCGGTACAATGAGCAGTTCTTC

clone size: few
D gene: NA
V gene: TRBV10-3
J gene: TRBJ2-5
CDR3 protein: CAISEAGPTNVGGRETQYF
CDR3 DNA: TGTGCCATCAGTGAAGCGGGGCCGACTAATGTCGGGGGGCGGGAGACCCAGTACTTC

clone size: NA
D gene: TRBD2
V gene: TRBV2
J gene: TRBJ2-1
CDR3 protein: CASSEGLAGASEQFF
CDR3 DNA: TGTGCCAGCAGTGAAGGACTAGCGGGAGCCAGTGAGCAGTTCTTC

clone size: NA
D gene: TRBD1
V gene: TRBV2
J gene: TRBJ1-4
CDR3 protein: CARGQGAKTNEKLFF
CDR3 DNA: TGTGCCAGGGGACAGGGGGCGAAGACTAATGAAAAACTGTTTTTT

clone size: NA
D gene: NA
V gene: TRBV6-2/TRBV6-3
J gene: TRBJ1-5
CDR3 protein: CASSLFRDNQPQHF
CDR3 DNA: TGTGCCAGCAGTCTTTTCAGGGATAATCAGCCCCAGCATTTT

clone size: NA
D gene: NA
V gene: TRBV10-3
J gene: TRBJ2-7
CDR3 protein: CAISESGTPYEQYF
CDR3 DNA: TGTGCCATCAGTGAGTCCGGGACACCTTACGAGCAGTACTTC